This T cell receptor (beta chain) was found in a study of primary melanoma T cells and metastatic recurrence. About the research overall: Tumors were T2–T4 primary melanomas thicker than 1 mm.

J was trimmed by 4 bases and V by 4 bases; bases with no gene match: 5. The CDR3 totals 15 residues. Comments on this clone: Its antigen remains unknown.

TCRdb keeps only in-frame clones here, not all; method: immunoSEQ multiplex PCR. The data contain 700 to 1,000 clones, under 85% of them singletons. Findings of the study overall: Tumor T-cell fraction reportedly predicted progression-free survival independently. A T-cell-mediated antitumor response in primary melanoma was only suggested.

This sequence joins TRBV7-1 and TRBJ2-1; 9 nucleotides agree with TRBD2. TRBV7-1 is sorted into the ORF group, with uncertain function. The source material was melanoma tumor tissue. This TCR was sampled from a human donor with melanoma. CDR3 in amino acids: CASSWTSESYNEQFF. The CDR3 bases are TGTGCCAGCAGCTGGACTAGCGAATCTTACAATGAGCAGTTCTTC.